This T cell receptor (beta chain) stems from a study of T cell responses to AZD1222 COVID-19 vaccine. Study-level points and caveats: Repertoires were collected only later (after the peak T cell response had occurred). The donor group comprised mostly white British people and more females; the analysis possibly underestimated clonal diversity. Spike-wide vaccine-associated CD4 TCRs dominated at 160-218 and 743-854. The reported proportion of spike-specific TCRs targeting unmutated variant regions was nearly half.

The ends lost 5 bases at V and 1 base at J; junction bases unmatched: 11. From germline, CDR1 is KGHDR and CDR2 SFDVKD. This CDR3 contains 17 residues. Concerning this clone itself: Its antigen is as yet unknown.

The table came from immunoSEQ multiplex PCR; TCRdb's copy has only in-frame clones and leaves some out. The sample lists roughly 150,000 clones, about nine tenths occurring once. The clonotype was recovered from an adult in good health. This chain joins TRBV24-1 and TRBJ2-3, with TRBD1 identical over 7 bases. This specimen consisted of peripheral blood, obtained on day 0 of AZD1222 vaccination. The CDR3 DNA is TGTGCCACCAGTGGAGGGCCAGGGACAGAGGGCACAGATACGCAGTATTTT. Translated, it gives CATSGGPGTEGTDTQYF.